This T cell receptor (beta chain) is from a study of radiotherapy plus CTLA-4 blockade in lung cancer. The CDR3 is 14 amino acids. Germline V gene lookup returns CDR1 SSHAT and CDR2 FNYEAQ (reference sequence). In the case of this clone: An end of the junction differs from the germline gene, which may be a read error. In the same sample, other DNA sequences code for this CDR3.

TCRdb's copy holds only in-frame clones and misses some; the assay was immunoSEQ multiplex PCR. Seen here are 75,000 to 95,000 clones, roughly 85% observed once, and the top ten hold around 25%. This TCR derives from a human donor with non-small cell lung cancer that progressed on radiotherapy plus ipilimumab. The V gene is TRBV7-7, the J gene TRBJ2-7; TRBD1 aligns across 8 bases. Here the sequenced sample was peripheral blood, taken from a patient treated with radiotherapy plus ipilimumab. The CDR3 DNA reads TGTGCTAGCAGCTTAGCGACAGGGGCATACGAGCAGTACTTC. It translates to CASSLATGAYEQYF.